These T cell receptor beta chains were read from a single sample in a study of T cells in Graves' hyperthyroidism and ophthalmopathy. TCRdb reanalysed the multiplex PCR reads using MiXCR and keeps one entry per CDR3 protein. This table holds under 450,000 distinct CDR3 sequences, around 16% found once. Sequenced material: blood. The origin of the receptors is a woman under 30 with Graves' hyperthyroidism. The CDR3 runs from the conserved cysteine through the conserved F or W. Fields, in order: clone size, V gene, CDR3 protein. A row's size may be missing; if present it is once, few, many or a size class.

size: many; V: TRBV6-1; CDR3: CASTPTGQSYEQYF
size: many; V: TRBV13; CDR3: CASSGTSGAIYEQYF
size: NA; V: TRBV5-6; CDR3: CASSLSGQEETQYF
size: many; V: TRBV20-1; CDR3: CSARGSGYSTDTQYF
size: NA; V: TRBV6-2/TRBV6-3; CDR3: CASRKTGTDTQYF
size: NA; V: TRBV4-1; CDR3: CASSQTRGSGNTIYF
size: NA; V: TRBV13; CDR3: CASSQGLAEYEQYF
size: NA; V: TRBV7-2; CDR3: CASSYRDRATYEQYF
size: many; V: TRBV20-1; CDR3: CSAPRVNTEAFF
size: many; V: TRBV12-3/TRBV12-4; CDR3: CASSLRAGGYGYTF
size: few; V: TRBV29-1; CDR3: CSAGGATNVYGYTF
size: NA; V: TRBV12-3/TRBV12-4; CDR3: CASSFGGGGMVFEPQHF
size: few; V: TRBV5-1; CDR3: CASSTPGQGEDNYGYTF
size: many; V: TRBV10-3; CDR3: CAISEQVPNEKLFF
size: few; V: TRBV6-1; CDR3: CASSSWGQGYSNQPQHF
size: few; V: TRBV20-1; CDR3: CSAAQTTSAYEQYF